This entry describes one T cell receptor beta chain. The antigen remains unidentified. The naive CD8 fraction comprised CD45RO-negative cells positively selected for CCR7 and excluded terminally differentiated effector memory CD45RA+ cells. V shed 5 bases, J shed 4 bases, and the junction held 4 bases outside the gene matches. The CDR3 sequence is 13 residues long. CDR1 and CDR2 (germline): SEHNR, FQNEAQ (reference sequence). This sample stems from a study of shared clonotypes between healthy human individuals. Points from the study as a whole: Across subsets, estimated richness was generally greater for naive than for memory populations. Relative to clonotypes present in all four donors, those not shared had lower generation probabilities.

TCRdb keeps only in-frame clones here, not all; method: immunoSEQ multiplex PCR. The sample carries over 2 million clones, about 95% recorded once. Sequencing was carried out using naive CD8+ T cells sorted from blood. The chain joins TRBV7-9 to TRBJ2-5; TRBD1 matches at 7 bases. The sequence came from a man between 18 and 29 years old in good health. The DNA of the CDR3 is TGTGCCAGCAGCGAAGGGGGCGTAGAGACCCAGTACTTC. This sequence encodes CASSEGGVETQYF.